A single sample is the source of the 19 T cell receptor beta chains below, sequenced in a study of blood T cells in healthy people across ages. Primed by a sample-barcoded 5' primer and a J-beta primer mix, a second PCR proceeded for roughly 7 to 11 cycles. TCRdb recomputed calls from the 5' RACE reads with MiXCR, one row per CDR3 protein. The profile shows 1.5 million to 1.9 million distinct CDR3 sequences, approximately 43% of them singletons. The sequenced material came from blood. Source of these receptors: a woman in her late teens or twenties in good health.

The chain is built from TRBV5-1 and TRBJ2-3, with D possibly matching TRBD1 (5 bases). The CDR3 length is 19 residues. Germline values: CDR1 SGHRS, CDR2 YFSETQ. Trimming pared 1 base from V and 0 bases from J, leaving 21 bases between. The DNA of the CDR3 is TGCGCCAGCAGCTTGCGAGGACAAGAAGGTTATGATAGCACAGATACGCAGTATTTT. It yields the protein CASSLRGQEGYDSTDTQYF.

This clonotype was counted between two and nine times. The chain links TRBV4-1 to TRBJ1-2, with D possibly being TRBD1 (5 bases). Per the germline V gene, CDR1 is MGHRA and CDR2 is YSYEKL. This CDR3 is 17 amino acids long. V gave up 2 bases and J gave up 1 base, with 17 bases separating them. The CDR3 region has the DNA TGCGCCAGCAGCCAATCCCAGGGACTACCAGTTAACTATGGCTACACCTTC. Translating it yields CASSQSQGLPVNYGYTF.

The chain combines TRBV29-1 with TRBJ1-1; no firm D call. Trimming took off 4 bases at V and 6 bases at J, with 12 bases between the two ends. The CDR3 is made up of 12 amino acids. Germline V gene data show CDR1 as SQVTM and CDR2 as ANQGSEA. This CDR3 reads CSVVASEAEAFF. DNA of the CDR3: TGCAGCGTTGTAGCCAGTGAGGCTGAAGCTTTCTTT. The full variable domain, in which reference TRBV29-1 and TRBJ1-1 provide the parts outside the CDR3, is SAVISQKPSRDICQRGTSLTIQCQVDSQVTMMFWYRQQPGQSLTLIATANQGSEATYESGFVIDKFPISRPNLTFSTLTVSNMSPEDSSIYLCSVVASEAEAFFGQGTRLTVV.

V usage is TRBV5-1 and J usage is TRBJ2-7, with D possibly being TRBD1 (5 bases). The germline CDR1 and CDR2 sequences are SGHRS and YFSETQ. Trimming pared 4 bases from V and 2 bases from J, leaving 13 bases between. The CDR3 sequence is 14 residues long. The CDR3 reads CASSPGFTAYEQYF. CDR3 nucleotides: TGCGCCAGCAGCCCAGGGTTCACAGCCTACGAGCAGTACTTC.

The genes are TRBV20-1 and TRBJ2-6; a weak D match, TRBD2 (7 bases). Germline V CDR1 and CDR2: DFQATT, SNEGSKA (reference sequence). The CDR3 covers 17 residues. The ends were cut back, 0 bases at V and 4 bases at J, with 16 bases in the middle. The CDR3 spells CSARDPGGRFGANVLTF. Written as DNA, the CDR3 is TGCAGTGCTAGAGATCCGGGGGGCCGTTTCGGGGCCAACGTCCTGACTTTC.

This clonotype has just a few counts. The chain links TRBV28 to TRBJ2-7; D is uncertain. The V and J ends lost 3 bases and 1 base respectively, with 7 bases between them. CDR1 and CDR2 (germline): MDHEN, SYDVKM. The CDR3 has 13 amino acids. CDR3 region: CASSFARSYEQYF. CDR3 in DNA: TGTGCCAGCAGTTTTGCCCGTTCCTACGAGCAGTACTTC.

CDR3 sequence: CSARDGAGTGNTEAFF. CDR3 DNA: TGCAGTGCTAGAGATGGAGCCGGGACAGGGAACACTGAAGCTTTCTTT. The rearrangement uses TRBV20-1 and TRBJ1-1; TRBD1 matches 8 bases. CDR1 is DFQATT and CDR2 is SNEGSKA in the germline V gene (reference sequence). V lost 0 bases and J lost 1; bases outside the gene matches: 7. CDR3 length: 16 amino acids.

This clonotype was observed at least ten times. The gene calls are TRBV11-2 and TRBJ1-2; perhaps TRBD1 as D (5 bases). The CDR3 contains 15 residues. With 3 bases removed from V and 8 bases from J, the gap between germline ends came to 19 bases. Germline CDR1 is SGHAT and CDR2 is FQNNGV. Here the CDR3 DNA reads TGTGCCAGCAGCTTCTCGGGGGGTATTATCTCCGGCTACACCTTC. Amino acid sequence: CASSFSGGIISGYTF. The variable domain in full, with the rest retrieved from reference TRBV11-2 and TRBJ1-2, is EAGVAQSPRYKIIEKRQSVAFWCNPISGHATLYWYQQILGQGPKLLIQFQNNGVVDDSQLPKDRFSAERLKGVDSTLKIQPAKLEDSAVYLCASSFSGGIISGYTFGSGTRLTVV.

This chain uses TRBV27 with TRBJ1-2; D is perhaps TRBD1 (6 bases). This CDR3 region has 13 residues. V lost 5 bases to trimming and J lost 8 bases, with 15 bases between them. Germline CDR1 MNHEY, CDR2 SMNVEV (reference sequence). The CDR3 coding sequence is TGTGCCAGCAGTGACCCCAGGGGCTGGGGCTACACCTTC. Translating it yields CASSDPRGWGYTF.

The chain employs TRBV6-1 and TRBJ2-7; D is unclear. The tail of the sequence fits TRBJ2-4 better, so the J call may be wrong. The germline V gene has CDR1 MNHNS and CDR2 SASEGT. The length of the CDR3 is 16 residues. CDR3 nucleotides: TGTGCCAGCAGTGAAGCGCTTGGCCCCGGTCGGGACATTCAGTACTTC. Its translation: CASSEALGPGRDIQYF.

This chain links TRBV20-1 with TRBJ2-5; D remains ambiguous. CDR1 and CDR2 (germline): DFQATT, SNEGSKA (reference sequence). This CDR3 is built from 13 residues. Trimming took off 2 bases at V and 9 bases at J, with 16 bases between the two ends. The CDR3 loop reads CSARTYDPRAQYF. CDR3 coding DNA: TGCAGTGCTAGAACGTATGACCCCCGGGCCCAGTACTTC.

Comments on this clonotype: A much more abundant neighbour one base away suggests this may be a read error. The CDR3 sequence: CAGSSDWGGEQFF. In DNA form, the CDR3 reads TGTGCCGGCAGCTCCGATTGGGGCGGTGAGCAGTTCTTC. The chain uses TRBV13 and TRBJ2-1, with a possible D match to TRBD1 (5 bases). This CDR3 spans 13 amino acids. The V gene's germline CDR1 is PRHDT and CDR2 FYEKMQ (reference sequence).

CDR3 bases: TGTGCCAGCAGCTTCAGGGGACTAGCGGGGACGTCAGGGGTCCAGTACTTC. Translation gives CASSFRGLAGTSGVQYF. The chain uses TRBV11-2 and TRBJ2-5; TRBD2 aligns across 13 bases. Germline V gives CDR1 SGHAT, CDR2 FQNNGV. J was trimmed by 10 bases and V by 3 bases; bases with no gene match: 14. This CDR3 comprises 17 residues.

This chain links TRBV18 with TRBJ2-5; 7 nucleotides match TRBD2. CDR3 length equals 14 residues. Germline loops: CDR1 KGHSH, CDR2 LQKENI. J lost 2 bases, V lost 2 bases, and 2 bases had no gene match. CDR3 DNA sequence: TGTGCCAGCTCACCAGCTAGCGGTCAAGAGACCCAGTACTTC. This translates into CASSPASGQETQYF.

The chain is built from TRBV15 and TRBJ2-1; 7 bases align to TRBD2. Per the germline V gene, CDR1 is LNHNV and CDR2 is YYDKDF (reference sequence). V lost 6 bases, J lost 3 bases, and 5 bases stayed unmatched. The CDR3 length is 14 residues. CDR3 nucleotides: TGTGCCACCAGTCGGGACTACGACTACAATGAGCAGTTCTTC. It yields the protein CATSRDYDYNEQFF.

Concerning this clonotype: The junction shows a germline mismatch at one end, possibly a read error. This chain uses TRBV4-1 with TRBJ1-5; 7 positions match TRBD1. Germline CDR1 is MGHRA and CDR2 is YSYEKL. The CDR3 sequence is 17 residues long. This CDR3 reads CASSQDALDRFAQSQHF. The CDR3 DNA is TGCGCCAGCAGCCAAGATGCCCTGGACAGGTTCGCTCAGTCCCAGCATTTT.

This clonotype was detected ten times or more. CDR3 nucleotide sequence: TGTGCCAGCAGTGAACTAGCGCAAACTACCTACAATGAGCAGTACTTC. This gives the protein CASSELAQTTYNEQYF. V and J are TRBV6-4 and TRBJ2-1, with 7 bases identical to TRBD2. The J call may be in error: the DNA end matches TRBJ2-7 better. The CDR3 runs 16 residues. Germline V lookup: CDR1 MRHNA, CDR2 SNTAGT.

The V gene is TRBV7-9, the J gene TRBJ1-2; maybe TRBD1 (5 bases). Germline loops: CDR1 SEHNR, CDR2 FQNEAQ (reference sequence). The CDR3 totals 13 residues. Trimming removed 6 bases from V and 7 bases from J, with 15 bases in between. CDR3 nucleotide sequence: TGTGCCAGCAGGGACCTCGGGGGTGGTGGCTACACCTTC. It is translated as CASRDLGGGGYTF.

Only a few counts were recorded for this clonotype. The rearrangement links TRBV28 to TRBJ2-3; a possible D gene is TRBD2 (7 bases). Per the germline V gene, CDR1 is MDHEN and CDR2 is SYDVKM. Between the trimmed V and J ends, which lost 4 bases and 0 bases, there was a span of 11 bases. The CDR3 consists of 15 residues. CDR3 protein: CASSWAGASTDTQYF. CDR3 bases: TGTGCCAGCAGTTGGGCGGGGGCGAGCACAGATACGCAGTATTTT.